This T cell receptor beta chain is from a study of blood T cell repertoires in COVID-19. The wider study: COVID-19 samples collected from the United States, Italy and Spain covered acute and convalescent phases. PBMCs, B-cell-depleted T cells, or T cells were the source of the cDNA or gDNA that made up the material.

Per the study methods: For nucleated cells, counts were estimated from reference gene primer amplification. Produced via immunoSEQ multiplex PCR; TCRdb's table is partial and in-frame only. V and J calls plus clone size are reproduced from that table; the DNA served to infer D and trimming. The table records about 170,000 clones, around 81% of them present only once. V gave up 8 bases and J gave up 6 bases; unmatched junction bases: 4. CDR1 is MGHRA and CDR2 is YSYEKL in the germline V gene. This CDR3 has 12 amino acids. What was sequenced was peripheral blood. This TCR was sampled from a human donor with acute or convalescent COVID-19. The donor label of this sample is uncertain. The chain employs TRBV4-1 and TRBJ2-1; 7 nucleotides line up with TRBD1. The CDR3 spells CASGNRGNEQFF. The CDR3, as DNA: TGCGCCAGCGGTAACAGGGGCAATGAGCAGTTCTTC.